In its sample, the clone carrying this T cell receptor beta chain was seen many times. The data derive from a study of identical twins. One entry per CDR3 protein results from TCRdb running MiXCR on the 5' RACE reads. This sample has more than 600,000 distinct CDR3 sequences; 18% occur once, and the top ten carry about 12%. Only healthy Caucasians were enrolled as donors. A further study also used this sample, focusing on T cells expressing NK-cell markers. That source adds: The authors restricted sorting to alpha-beta TCR T cells with an anti-gamma-delta TCR antibody in several experiments. Over 5 donors carried dominant NKG2C+ clonotypes that made up roughly 1.0-8% of their CD8+ T cells. The CD3+CD56-NKG2C+ fraction was also led by these clonotypes in several donors.

The receptor comes from a woman aged 18-29 years in good health. The sequenced sample was PBMCs.

CDR3 region: CASSTTADTQYF. The CDR3 nucleotides are TGTGCCAGCAGTACGACTGCCGATACGCAGTATTTT. The rearrangement uses TRBV12-3 or TRBV12-4 and TRBJ2-3, with D unresolved. V was trimmed by 5 bases and J by 6 bases, leaving 9 bases between them. The CDR3 is 12 residues long.